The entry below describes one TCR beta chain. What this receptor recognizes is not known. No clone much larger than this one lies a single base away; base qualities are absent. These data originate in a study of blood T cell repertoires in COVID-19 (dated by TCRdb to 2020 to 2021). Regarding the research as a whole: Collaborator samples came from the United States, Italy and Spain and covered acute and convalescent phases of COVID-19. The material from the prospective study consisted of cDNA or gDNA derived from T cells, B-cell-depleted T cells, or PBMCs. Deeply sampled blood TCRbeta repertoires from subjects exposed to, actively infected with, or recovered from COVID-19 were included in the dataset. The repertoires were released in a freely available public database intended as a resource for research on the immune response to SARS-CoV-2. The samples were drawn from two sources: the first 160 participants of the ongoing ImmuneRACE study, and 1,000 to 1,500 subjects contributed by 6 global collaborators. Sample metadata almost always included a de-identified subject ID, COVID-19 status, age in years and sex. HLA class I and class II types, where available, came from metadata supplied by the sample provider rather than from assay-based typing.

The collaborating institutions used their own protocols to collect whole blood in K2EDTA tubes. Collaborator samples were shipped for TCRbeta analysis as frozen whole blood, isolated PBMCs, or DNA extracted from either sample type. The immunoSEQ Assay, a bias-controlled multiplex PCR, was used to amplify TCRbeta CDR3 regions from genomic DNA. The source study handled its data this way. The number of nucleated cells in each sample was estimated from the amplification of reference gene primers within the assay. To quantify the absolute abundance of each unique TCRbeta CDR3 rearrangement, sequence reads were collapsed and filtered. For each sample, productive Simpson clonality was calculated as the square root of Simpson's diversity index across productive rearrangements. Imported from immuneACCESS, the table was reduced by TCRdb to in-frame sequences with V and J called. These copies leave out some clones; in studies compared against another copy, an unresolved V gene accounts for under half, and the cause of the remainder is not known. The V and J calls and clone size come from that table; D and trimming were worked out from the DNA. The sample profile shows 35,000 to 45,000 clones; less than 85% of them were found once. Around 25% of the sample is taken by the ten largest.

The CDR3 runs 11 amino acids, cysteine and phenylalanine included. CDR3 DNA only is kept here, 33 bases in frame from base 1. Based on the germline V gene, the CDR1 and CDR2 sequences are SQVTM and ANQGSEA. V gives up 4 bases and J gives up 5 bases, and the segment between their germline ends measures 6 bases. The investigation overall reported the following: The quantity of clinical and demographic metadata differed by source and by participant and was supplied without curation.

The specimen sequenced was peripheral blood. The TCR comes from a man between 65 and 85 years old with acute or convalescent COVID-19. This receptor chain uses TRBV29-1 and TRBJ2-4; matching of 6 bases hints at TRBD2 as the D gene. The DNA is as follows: TGCAGCGTTGCGGGGGAAAACATTCAGTACTTC. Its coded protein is CSVAGENIQYF.